A few counts support the clone carrying this TCR beta chain. What it binds is unknown. This specimen belongs to a study of cytomegalovirus exposure and HLA in healthy donors. General study points: Later analysis associated a missense DCLRE1C variant with TCR beta V- and J-gene trimming. A later analysis showed HLA-associated TCR beta chains outstripping equally common others in clonal expansion. Reports indicated that the classifier achieved high specificity and sensitivity in diagnosing cytomegalovirus status.

Both 60 Vbeta primers and 13 Jbeta primers went into the PCR. Sequencing used immunoSEQ multiplex PCR; TCRdb keeps in-frame clones, though not all of them. The sample records about 140,000 clones, around 75% being singletons. The receptor was derived from a man aged 18 to 30 in good health and CMV-seropositive. The sample consisted of PBMCs.

The DNA of the CDR3 is TGCAGCTTCTCCGACAGGGATGGCTACACCTTC. It encodes CSFSDRDGYTF. This chain joins TRBV29-1 and TRBJ1-2, with 7 bases that match TRBD1. This CDR3 has 11 amino acids. V was clipped by 8 bases and J by 6 bases; unmatched bases: 6. Germline CDR1 SQVTM, CDR2 ANQGSEA.